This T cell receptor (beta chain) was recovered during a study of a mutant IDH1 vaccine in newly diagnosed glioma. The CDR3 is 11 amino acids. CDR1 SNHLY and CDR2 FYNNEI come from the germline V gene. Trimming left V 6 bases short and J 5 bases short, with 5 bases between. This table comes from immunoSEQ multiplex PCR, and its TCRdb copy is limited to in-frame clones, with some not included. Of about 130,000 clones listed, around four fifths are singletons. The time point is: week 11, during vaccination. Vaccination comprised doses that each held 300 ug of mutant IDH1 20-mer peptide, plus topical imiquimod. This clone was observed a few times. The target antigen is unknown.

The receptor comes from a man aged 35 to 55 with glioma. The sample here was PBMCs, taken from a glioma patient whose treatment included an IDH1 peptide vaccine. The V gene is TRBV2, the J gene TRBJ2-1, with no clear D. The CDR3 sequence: CASRNNNEQFF. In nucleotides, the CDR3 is TGTGCCAGCAGAAACAACAATGAGCAGTTCTTC.